This T cell receptor (beta chain) was identified during a study of cytomegalovirus exposure and HLA in healthy donors. The study ran its PCR with 60 Vbeta and 13 Jbeta primers. Original handling: Roughly 73 million unique TCR beta chains, roughly 11 million of them shared, were counted by a later analysis. Produced via immunoSEQ multiplex PCR; TCRdb's table is partial and in-frame only. V, J and clone size are those of that table, while D and trimming were read from the DNA. The table records about 140,000 clones, about three quarters of them present only once. Concerning this clone: Its antigen is not identified.

The study, taken as a whole, reports: TCR beta sequences reportedly predicted most subjects' HLA-A and HLA-B alleles accurately. TCR sequences were mostly rare, though some public TCRs occurred in many donors. Presence/absence comparisons presumed near-even sequencing depth among donors.

This clonotype was sampled from a female donor in good health and CMV-seronegative. The sample taken for sequencing was PBMCs.

The CDR3 spells CASSLFQGQETQYF. Here the CDR3 DNA reads TGCGCCAGCAGCTTGTTCCAGGGCCAAGAGACCCAGTACTTC. V usage is TRBV5-1 and J usage is TRBJ2-5; D is possibly TRBD1 (5 bases). From germline, CDR1 is SGHRS and CDR2 YFSETQ. The V end lost 1 base, the J end lost 1 base, and 8 bases lay between the germline ends. There are 14 residues in the CDR3.